This T cell receptor (beta chain) was profiled in a study of blood T cell repertoires in COVID-19. Across the study: T cells, B-cell-depleted T cells, or PBMCs provided the cDNA or gDNA that served as material.

Trimming took 5 bases from V and 5 from J, leaving 9 bases between them. CDR1 and CDR2 from the germline V gene are MDHEN and SYDVKM. This CDR3 comprises 12 residues. In assigning cohorts, the study relied on participant-reported clinical history. For recovered donors of Cohort 3, there were two negative PCRs, clearance, or symptom resolution. In the original processing: Estimation of nucleated cell counts was performed using reference gene primer amplification. Clones were sequenced by immunoSEQ multiplex PCR, and TCRdb holds only the in-frame ones, with some missing. The DNA gave D and trimming, while V, J and clone size come from that table. The sample has around 140,000 clones, over 70% seen once.

Material: PBMCs or T cells enriched from blood (not recorded which). This TCR derives from a man in his sixties who had recovered from COVID-19. This rearrangement joins TRBV28 to TRBJ1-1; D remains unclear. CDR3 sequence reads: CASSPSGTEAFF. The CDR3 coding sequence is TGTGCCAGCAGTCCTTCGGGGACTGAAGCTTTCTTT.